The clone carrying this TCR beta chain was seen repeatedly, ten times or more. This CDR3 is built from 14 residues. The germline gives CDR1 SEHNR, CDR2 FQNEAQ (reference sequence). V was pared by 1 base and J by 2 bases, with 9 bases between. The data derive from a study of T cell repertoires in cytomegalovirus infection. TCRdb analysed the reads with MiXCR anew, one entry per CDR3 protein. This table holds about 250,000 distinct CDR3 sequences, about a sixth found once. The specimen was CD8+ T cells from PBMCs. The sequence was collected from a human donor in good health (CMV status not recorded). Some clones in this sample may be carry-over from other donors' samples. The chain carries TRBV7-9 and TRBJ2-7, with D hard to call. The CDR3: CASSLVGTAYEQYF. In nucleotides, the CDR3 is TGTGCCAGCAGCTTAGTAGGTACGGCCTACGAGCAGTACTTC. The full variable domain, in which reference TRBV7-9 and TRBJ2-7 provide the parts outside the CDR3, is DTGVSQNPRHKITKRGQNVTFRCDPISEHNRLYWYRQTLGQGPEFLTYFQNEAQLEKSRLLSDRFSAERPKGSFSTLEIQRTEQGDSAMYLCASSLVGTAYEQYFGPGTRLTVT.